What follows are 26 T cell receptor beta chains derived from one specimen sequenced in a study of follicular helper T cells after annual influenza vaccination. The time point here: 2015-2016 season, 7 days after influenza vaccination. Some clones are missing from TCRdb's copy, which holds only in-frame ones; the method was immunoSEQ multiplex PCR. The sample has some 7,000 clones, about four fifths seen once. This material consisted of CXCR5- memory CD4+ T cells sorted from blood, taken 7 days after influenza vaccination. These TCRs come from an adult who received the influenza vaccine.

V usage is TRBV6-5 and J usage is TRBJ2-2; D is uncertain. The CDR3 spans 13 residues. Looked up from germline, CDR1 is MNHEY and CDR2 is SVGAGI. Trimming cost V 6 bases and J 7 bases, with 12 bases left between them. The CDR3: CASSPRSFGELFF. In nucleotides, the CDR3 is TGTGCCAGCAGCCCGAGGAGCTTCGGGGAGCTGTTTTTT.

This rearrangement joins TRBV4-2 to TRBJ1-5; D remains unclear. The CDR3 is 16 amino acids. V was pared by 0 bases and J by 0 bases, with 9 bases between. In germline, CDR1 is LGHNA, CDR2 YNFKEQ. CDR3 in amino acids: CASSQDPTRSNQPQHF. CDR3 nucleotide sequence: TGTGCCAGCAGCCAAGATCCCACACGTAGCAATCAGCCCCAGCATTTT.

The rearrangement uses TRBV4-1 and TRBJ1-3; a weak D match, TRBD1 (6 bases). The CDR3 covers 18 residues. V was clipped by 4 bases and J by 3 bases, with 22 bases between them. CDR1 and CDR2 (germline): MGHRA, YSYEKL. The CDR3 nucleotides are TGCGCCAGCAGCCGATTGGGTTGGGACATAGACTTTGGAAACACCATATATTTT. This translates into CASSRLGWDIDFGNTIYF.

CDR3 region: CASSDRAWGRNKRDSPLHF. In nucleotides, the CDR3 is TGTGCCAGCAGCGACCGGGCCTGGGGTCGCAATAAGAGGGATTCACCCCTCCACTTT. This chain uses TRBV5-8 with TRBJ1-6; D not resolved. The V end was cut by 4 bases, the J end by 8 bases, with 28 bases between. This CDR3 is built from 19 residues. Germline V lookup: CDR1 SGHTS, CDR2 YDEGEE.

The chain has TRBV7-9 and TRBJ1-2; no clear D. Trimming removed 4 bases at V and 4 bases at J, with 10 bases between. This CDR3 region has 13 residues. CDR1 SEHNR and CDR2 FQNEAQ come from the germline V gene (reference sequence). The chain's CDR3 is CASSSSMPYGYTF. CDR3 nucleotide sequence: TGTGCCAGCAGCTCCTCTATGCCCTATGGCTACACCTTC.

V is TRBV28 and J is TRBJ1-2; D remains unclear. Trimming stripped 3 bases from V and 1 base from J, with 9 bases between. The CDR3 spans 14 residues. Per germline, CDR1 MDHEN and CDR2 SYDVKM. CDR3 protein: CASSFGYDNYGYTF. CDR3 bases: TGTGCCAGCAGTTTTGGCTACGATAACTATGGCTACACCTTC.

A single count supports this clone. The chain recombines TRBV30 with TRBJ1-6; 7 nucleotides line up with TRBD1. The CDR3 is 13 residues long. CDR1 and CDR2 from the germline V gene are GTSNPN and SVGIG (reference sequence). J lost 7 bases, V lost 5 bases, and 5 bases had no gene match. The CDR3 protein is CAWQGEANSPLHF. DNA for the CDR3: TGTGCCTGGCAGGGGGAGGCCAATTCACCCCTCCACTTT.

J is TRBJ1-2 and V is TRBV28; no reliable D call. Trimming shortened V by 2 bases and J by 4 bases, and 5 bases separated the two germline ends. This CDR3 is built from 12 residues. CDR1 is MDHEN and CDR2 is SYDVKM in the germline V gene. The CDR3 DNA sequence: TGTGCCAGCAGTTTAGACACCTATGGCTACACCTTC. It yields the protein CASSLDTYGYTF.

The chain employs TRBV5-4 and TRBJ2-6, with D possibly being TRBD1 or TRBD2 (5 bases each). The CDR3 spans 14 residues. Germline V lookup: CDR1 SGHNT, CDR2 YYREEE (reference sequence). With 0 bases removed from V and 12 bases from J, the gap between germline ends came to 13 bases. CDR3 nucleotide sequence: TGTGCCAGCAGCTTGGTAGGGACCCCACGCGTCCTGACTTTC. Translating gives CASSLVGTPRVLTF.

This clone was counted only a few times. The chain is built from TRBV4-2 and TRBJ1-6; the D gene is possibly TRBD1 (6 bases). The V end was cut by 4 bases, the J end by 11 bases, with 15 bases between. Germline V CDR1 and CDR2: LGHNA, YNFKEQ. CDR3 length: 14 residues. The CDR3 DNA follows: TGTGCCAGCAGCCCCAGTAGACAGGAGCCACCCCTCCACTTT. Translation gives CASSPSRQEPPLHF.

This clone was detected only once. The chain employs TRBV29-1 and TRBJ1-3; D gene unclear. In germline, CDR1 is SQVTM, CDR2 ANQGSEA. Trimming pared 0 bases from V and 4 bases from J, leaving 7 bases between. The CDR3 has 13 residues. The CDR3 nucleotides are TGCAGCGTTGAAGATACTATGGGAAACACCATATATTTT. Protein: CSVEDTMGNTIYF.

This chain connects TRBV18 to TRBJ2-3, with 11 nucleotides matching TRBD1. The CDR3 sequence is 15 residues long. Germline V lookup: CDR1 KGHSH, CDR2 LQKENI. V lost 2 bases to trimming and J lost 5 bases; unmatched junction nucleotides: 3. The CDR3 region is CASSPGTGGRDTQYF. CDR3 in DNA: TGTGCCAGCTCACCAGGGACAGGGGGGCGAGATACGCAGTATTTT.

V and J are TRBV18 and TRBJ2-3, with 10 positions matching TRBD2. V lost 4 bases and J lost 2; bases outside the gene matches: 6. Germline CDR1 reads KGHSH; CDR2 reads LQKENI. The CDR3 contains 16 residues. The CDR3 DNA reads as TGTGCCAGCTCACGAACTAGCGGGACTCTCACAGATACGCAGTATTTT. Translated, it gives CASSRTSGTLTDTQYF.

The rearrangement joins TRBV5-6 to TRBJ1-4; the D is unclear. CDR1 SGHDT and CDR2 YYEEEE come from the germline V gene. The CDR3 is 13 residues long. V gave up 2 bases and J gave up 2 bases, with 4 bases separating them. CDR3 amino acids: CASSFWTNEKLFF. CDR3 nucleotides: TGTGCCAGCAGCTTCTGGACTAATGAAAAACTGTTTTTT.

The V and J genes are TRBV4-1 and TRBJ1-3; D possibly corresponds to TRBD1 (5 bases). The ends were cut back, 4 bases at V and 0 bases at J, with 16 bases in the middle. Germline CDR1 MGHRA, CDR2 YSYEKL. The CDR3 spans 17 residues. The CDR3 DNA reads TGCGCCAGCAGCCGGGGGGGAGTAGTGTTCTCTGGAAACACCATATATTTT. It specifies CASSRGGVVFSGNTIYF.

V and J are TRBV25-1 and TRBJ2-6; TRBD1 matches at 8 bases. This CDR3 has 17 residues. Germline V gene data show CDR1 as MGHDK and CDR2 as SYGVNS. V lost 5 bases and J lost 2; bases outside the gene matches: 8. DNA of the CDR3: TGTGCCAGCAGTAACGGACAGGGAGGAGCTGGGGCCAACGTCCTGACTTTC. Translating it yields CASSNGQGGAGANVLTF. The full variable domain, in which reference TRBV25-1 and TRBJ2-6 provide the parts outside the CDR3, is EADIYQTPRYLVIGTGKKITLECSQTMGHDKMYWYQQDPGMELHLIHYSYGVNSTEKGDLSSESTVSRIRTEHFPLTLESARPSHTSQYLCASSNGQGGAGANVLTFGAGSRLTVL.

The chain links TRBV28 to TRBJ1-2, with 10 bases that match TRBD1. Germline V gene sequence: CDR1 MDHEN, CDR2 SYDVKM. With 6 bases clipped from V and 8 bases from J, the junction kept 15 bases outside the gene matches. This CDR3 contains 16 residues. DNA of the CDR3: TGTGCCAGCAGCTCTGGGACAGGGGCCCTCTTAAGGGGCTACACCTTC. This translates into CASSSGTGALLRGYTF.

This clone appeared a few times. The chain carries TRBV28 and TRBJ2-7; possible D gene TRBD2, 6 bases. In germline, CDR1 is MDHEN, CDR2 SYDVKM. V lost 7 bases to trimming and J lost 7 bases, with 17 bases between them. This CDR3 is 13 amino acids long. The CDR3 region has the DNA TGTGCCAGCAAGGTATCGGCGGGATTGGAGCAGTACTTC. It codes for CASKVSAGLEQYF.

This clone was seen more than once but under ten times. The chain recombines TRBV27 with TRBJ1-6; the D is unclear. Germline-derived CDR1 and CDR2 are MNHEY and SMNVEV (reference sequence). The CDR3 has 16 amino acids. V was clipped by 4 bases and J by 5 bases, with 15 bases between them. This CDR3 is CASSSPLTNHNSPLHF. The CDR3 coding sequence is TGTGCCAGCAGTTCCCCCCTCACGAACCATAATTCACCCCTCCACTTT.

CDR3 loop: CASSCRQGGTNEKLFF. The CDR3 DNA reads TGTGCCAGCAGCTGCAGACAGGGGGGAACTAATGAAAAACTGTTTTTT. The gene calls are TRBV7-3 and TRBJ1-4, with 9 bases matching TRBD1. The junction had 4 bases not matched to a gene; V was cut back by 4 bases and J by 1 base. The CDR3 runs 16 residues. Germline CDR1 and CDR2: SGHTA and FQGTGA.

For this clone: Other DNA sequences within the sample encode an identical CDR3. V usage is TRBV7-2 and J usage is TRBJ2-5, with 8 nucleotides matching TRBD2. With V trimmed by 1 base and J by 2 bases, 6 bases remained unmatched. From germline, CDR1 is SGHTA and CDR2 FQGNSA. The CDR3 spans 16 residues. CDR3 residues: CASSLGAGGGQETQYF. CDR3 sequence (DNA): TGTGCCAGCAGCTTAGGGGCGGGCGGGGGGCAAGAGACCCAGTACTTC.

This chain joins TRBV5-1 and TRBJ2-5, with TRBD2 as a possible D gene (6 bases). The CDR3 has 13 amino acids. Trimming pared 7 bases from V and 2 bases from J, leaving 12 bases between. Germline V gene lookup returns CDR1 SGHRS and CDR2 YFSETQ. The CDR3 reads CASWEAGQETQYF. For the CDR3, the DNA is TGCGCCAGCTGGGAGGCCGGGCAAGAGACCCAGTACTTC.

CDR3 loop: CASSRGQLNPTTNEKLFF. The DNA for the CDR3 is TGTGCCAGCAGCCGGGGACAGCTTAACCCCACAACTAATGAAAAACTGTTTTTT. The rearrangement joins TRBV7-8 to TRBJ1-4, with 7 bases fitting TRBD1. V trimming: 5 bases; J trimming: 0 bases; junction bases outside the gene matches: 12. CDR3 length: 18 amino acids. The germline CDR1 and CDR2 sequences are SGHVS and FQNEAQ. Full variable domain (missing parts from reference TRBV7-8 and TRBJ1-4): GAGVSQSPRYKVAKRGQDVALRCDPISGHVSLFWYQQALGQGPEFLTYFQNEAQLDKSGLPSDRFFAERPEGSVSTLKIQRTQQEDSAVYLCASSRGQLNPTTNEKLFFGSGTQLSVL.

V is TRBV7-2 and J is TRBJ2-1, with D maybe TRBD1 (6 bases). The germline V and J ends were trimmed by 7 bases and 0 bases, with 16 bases remaining between them. The CDR3 totals 16 residues. Germline V CDR1 and CDR2: SGHTA, FQGNSA. The CDR3 protein is CASIRTRTVSYNEQFF. CDR3 coding DNA: TGTGCCAGCATTCGAACGCGGACAGTCTCCTACAATGAGCAGTTCTTC.

This clone has more than one count but fewer than ten. The rearrangement links TRBV7-9 to TRBJ1-2, with D possibly TRBD1 on 5 matching bases. Per the germline V gene, CDR1 is SEHNR and CDR2 is FQNEAQ (reference sequence). Trimming left V 1 base short and J 0 bases short, with 18 bases between. The CDR3 runs to 18 residues. This chain's CDR3 is CASSLGFAGTPPNYGYTF. The CDR3 DNA reads as TGTGCCAGCAGCTTAGGATTCGCCGGGACGCCACCTAACTATGGCTACACCTTC.

V gene TRBV6-1 combines with J gene TRBJ2-3, with D possibly matching TRBD2 (6 bases). This CDR3 is 14 amino acids long. CDR1 is MNHNS and CDR2 is SASEGT in the germline V gene. The germline V and J ends were trimmed by 4 bases and 3 bases, with 11 bases remaining between them. The CDR3 coding sequence is TGTGCCAGCAGTGCAGGGACTTTTACAGATACGCAGTATTTT. Residues: CASSAGTFTDTQYF.